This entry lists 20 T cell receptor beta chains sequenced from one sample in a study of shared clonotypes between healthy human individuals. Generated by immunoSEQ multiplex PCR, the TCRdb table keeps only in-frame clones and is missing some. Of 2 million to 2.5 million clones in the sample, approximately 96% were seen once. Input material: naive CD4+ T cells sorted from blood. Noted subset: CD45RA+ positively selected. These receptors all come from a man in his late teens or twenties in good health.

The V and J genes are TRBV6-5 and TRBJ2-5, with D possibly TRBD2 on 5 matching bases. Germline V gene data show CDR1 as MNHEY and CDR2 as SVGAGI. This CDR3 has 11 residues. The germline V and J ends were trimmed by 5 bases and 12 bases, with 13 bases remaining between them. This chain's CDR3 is CASSTNREEYF. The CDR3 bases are TGTGCCAGCAGTACAAACCGGGAAGAGTACTTC.

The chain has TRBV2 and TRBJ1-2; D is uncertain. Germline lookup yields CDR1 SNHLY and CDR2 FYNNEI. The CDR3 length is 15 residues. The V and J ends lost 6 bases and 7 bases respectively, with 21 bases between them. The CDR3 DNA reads TGTGCCAGCAGCGCCCTTTCGACCGGAACGCGTGGCTACACCTTC. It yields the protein CASSALSTGTRGYTF.

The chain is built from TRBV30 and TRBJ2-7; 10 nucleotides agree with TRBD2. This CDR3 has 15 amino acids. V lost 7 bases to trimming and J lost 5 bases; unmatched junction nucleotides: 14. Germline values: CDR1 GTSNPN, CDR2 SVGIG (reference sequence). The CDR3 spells CASGASGGLAHEQYF. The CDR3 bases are TGTGCCTCTGGGGCTAGCGGGGGCCTGGCTCACGAGCAGTACTTC.

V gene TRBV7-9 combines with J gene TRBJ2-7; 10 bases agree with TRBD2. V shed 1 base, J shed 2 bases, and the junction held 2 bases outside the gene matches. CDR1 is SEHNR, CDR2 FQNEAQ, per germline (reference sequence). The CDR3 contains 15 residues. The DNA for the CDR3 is TGTGCCAGCAGCTTAGAAGCGGGAGGGCCCTACGAGCAGTACTTC. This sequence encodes CASSLEAGGPYEQYF.

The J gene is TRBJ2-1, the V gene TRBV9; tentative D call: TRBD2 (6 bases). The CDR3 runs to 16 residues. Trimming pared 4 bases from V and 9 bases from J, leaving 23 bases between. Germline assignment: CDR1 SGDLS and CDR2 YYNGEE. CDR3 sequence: CASSRGRTTATGEQFF. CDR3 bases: TGTGCCAGCAGCCGGGGGAGAACTACCGCAACAGGTGAGCAGTTCTTC. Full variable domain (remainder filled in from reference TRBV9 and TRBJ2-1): DSGVTQTPKHLITATGQRVTLRCSPRSGDLSVYWYQQSLDQGLQFLIQYYNGEERAKGNILERFSAQQFPDLHSELNLSSLELGDSALYFCASSRGRTTATGEQFFGPGTRLTVL.

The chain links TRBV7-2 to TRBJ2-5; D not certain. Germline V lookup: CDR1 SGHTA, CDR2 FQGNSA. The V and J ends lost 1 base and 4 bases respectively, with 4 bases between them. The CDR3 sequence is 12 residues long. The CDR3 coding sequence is TGTGCCAGCAGCTTAGTAGCAGAGACCCAGTACTTC. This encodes CASSLVAETQYF. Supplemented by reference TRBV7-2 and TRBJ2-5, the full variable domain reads GAGVSQSPSNKVTEKGKDVELRCDPISGHTALYWYRQSLGQGLEFLIYFQGNSAPDKSGLPSDRFSAERTGGSVSTLTIQRTQQEDSAVYLCASSLVAETQYFGPGTRLLVL.

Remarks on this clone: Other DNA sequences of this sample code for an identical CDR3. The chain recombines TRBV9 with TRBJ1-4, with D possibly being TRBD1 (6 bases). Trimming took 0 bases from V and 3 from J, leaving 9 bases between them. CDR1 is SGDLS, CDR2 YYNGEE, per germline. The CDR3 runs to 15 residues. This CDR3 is CASSVGGRANEKLFF. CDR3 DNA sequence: TGTGCCAGCAGCGTAGGGGGGCGAGCTAATGAAAAACTGTTTTTT.

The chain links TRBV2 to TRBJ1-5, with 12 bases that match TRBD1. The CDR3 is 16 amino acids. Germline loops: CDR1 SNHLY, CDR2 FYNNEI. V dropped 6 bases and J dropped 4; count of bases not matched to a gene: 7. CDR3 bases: TGTGCCAGCAGCCGGGACAGGGGGCTGAGGAATCAGCCCCAGCATTTT. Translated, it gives CASSRDRGLRNQPQHF.

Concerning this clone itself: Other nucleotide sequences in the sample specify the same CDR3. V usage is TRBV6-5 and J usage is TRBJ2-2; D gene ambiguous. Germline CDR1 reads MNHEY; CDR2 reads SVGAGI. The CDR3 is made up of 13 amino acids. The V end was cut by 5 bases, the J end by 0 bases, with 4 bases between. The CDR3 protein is CASSPANTGELFF. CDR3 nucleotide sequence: TGTGCCAGCAGTCCTGCGAACACCGGGGAGCTGTTTTTT.

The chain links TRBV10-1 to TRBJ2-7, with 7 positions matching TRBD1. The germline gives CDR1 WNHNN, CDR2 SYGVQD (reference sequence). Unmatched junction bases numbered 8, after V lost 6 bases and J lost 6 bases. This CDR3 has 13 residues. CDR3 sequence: CASSRTGLTEQYF. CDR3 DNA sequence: TGCGCCAGCAGCCGGACAGGTCTTACCGAGCAGTACTTC.

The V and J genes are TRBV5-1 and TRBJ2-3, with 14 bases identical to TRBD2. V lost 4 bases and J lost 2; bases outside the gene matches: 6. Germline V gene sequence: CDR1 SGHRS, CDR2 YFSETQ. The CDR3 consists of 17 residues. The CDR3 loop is CASSQGTSGGYTDTQYF. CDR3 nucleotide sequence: TGCGCCAGCAGCCAGGGGACTAGCGGGGGTTACACAGATACGCAGTATTTT.

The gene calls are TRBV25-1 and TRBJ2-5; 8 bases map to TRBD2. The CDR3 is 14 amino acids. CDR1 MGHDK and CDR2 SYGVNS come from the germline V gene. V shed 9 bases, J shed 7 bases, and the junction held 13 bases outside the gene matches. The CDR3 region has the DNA TGTGCCAGTCGTCGAGCGGGAGATGAGGCGACCCAGTACTTC. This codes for CASRRAGDEATQYF.

The CDR3 protein is CASGIGAANYGYTF. The CDR3 DNA reads TGTGCCAGCGGGATCGGGGCAGCTAACTATGGCTACACCTTC. The rearrangement links TRBV18 to TRBJ1-2; D perhaps matches TRBD1 (5 bases). CDR3 size: 14 residues. Trimming shortened V by 8 bases and J by 0 bases, and 13 bases separated the two germline ends. Germline-derived CDR1 and CDR2 are KGHSH and LQKENI.

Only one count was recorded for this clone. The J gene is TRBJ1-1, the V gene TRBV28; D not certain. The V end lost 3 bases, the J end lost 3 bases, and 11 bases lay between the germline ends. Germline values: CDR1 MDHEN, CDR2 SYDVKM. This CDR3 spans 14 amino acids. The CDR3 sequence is CASSLPKGDTEAFF. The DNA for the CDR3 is TGTGCCAGCAGTTTGCCCAAGGGAGACACTGAAGCTTTCTTT. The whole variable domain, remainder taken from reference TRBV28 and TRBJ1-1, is DVKVTQSSRYLVKRTGEKVFLECVQDMDHENMFWYRQDPGLGLRLIYFSYDVKMKEKGDIPEGYSVSREKKERFSLILESASTNQTSMYLCASSLPKGDTEAFFGQGTRLTVV.

The CDR3 reads CASSLGREQYF. DNA for the CDR3: TGTGCCAGCAGCTTAGGAAGGGAGCAGTACTTC. The rearrangement joins TRBV11-3 to TRBJ2-7; D is uncertain. Germline V gene sequence: CDR1 SGHNT, CDR2 YENEEA. CDR3 length: 11 amino acids. The V end lost 1 base, the J end lost 7 bases, and 5 bases lay between the germline ends.

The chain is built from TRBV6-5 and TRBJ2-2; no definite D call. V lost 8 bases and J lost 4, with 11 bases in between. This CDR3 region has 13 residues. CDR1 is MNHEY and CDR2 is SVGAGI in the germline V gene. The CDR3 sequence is CASGRVSTGELFF. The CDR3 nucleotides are TGTGCCAGCGGACGTGTTAGCACCGGGGAGCTGTTTTTT.

For the CDR3, the DNA is TGTGCCAGCAGGGGAGGGTTTGGCCAGCCCCAGCATTTT. Its protein product is CASRGGFGQPQHF. The rearrangement links TRBV28 to TRBJ1-5; D ambiguous. The ends were cut back, 6 bases at V and 7 bases at J, with 13 bases in the middle. Germline assignment: CDR1 MDHEN and CDR2 SYDVKM. The CDR3 length is 13 residues.

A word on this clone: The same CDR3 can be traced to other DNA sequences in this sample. CDR3 sequence reads: CASSLVGSNEKLFF. The CDR3 DNA reads TGTGCCAGCAGCTTGGTGGGGAGTAATGAAAAACTGTTTTTT. V is TRBV5-6 and J is TRBJ1-4, with unresolved D. V lost 0 bases, J lost 4 bases, and 7 bases lay in between. CDR1 is SGHDT, CDR2 YYEEEE, per germline. The CDR3 has 14 residues.

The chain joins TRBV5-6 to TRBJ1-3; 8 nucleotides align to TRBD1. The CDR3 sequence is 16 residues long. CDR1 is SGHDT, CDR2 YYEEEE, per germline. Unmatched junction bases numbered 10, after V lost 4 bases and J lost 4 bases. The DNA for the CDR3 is TGTGCCAGCAGCGCCCGGACAGGGAGTAACGGAAACACCATATATTTT. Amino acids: CASSARTGSNGNTIYF.

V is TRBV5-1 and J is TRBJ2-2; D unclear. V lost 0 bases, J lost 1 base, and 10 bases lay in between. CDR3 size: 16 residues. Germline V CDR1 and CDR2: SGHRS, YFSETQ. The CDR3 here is CASSLGSGKNTGELFF. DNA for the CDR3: TGCGCCAGCAGCTTGGGGTCCGGAAAGAACACCGGGGAGCTGTTTTTT.